A selection of T cell receptor beta chains follows, all from one sample in a study of cytomegalovirus exposure and HLA in healthy donors. Here immunoSEQ multiplex PCR was the method, and the copy in TCRdb shows in-frame clones only, minus some. The sample records more than 85,000 clones, 55% to 75% being singletons. Input material: PBMCs. These receptors were taken from an older woman in good health and CMV-seropositive. The CDR3 runs from the conserved cysteine through the conserved F or W. A D gene is named only where the DNA matches it firmly. Expanded clones are given a class, and other clones once, few, many or no size at all.

j_call	v_call	clone_size	d_call	cdr3_length	cdr3_aa	cdr3_nt
TRBJ1-2	TRBV30	-	-	13	CAWSATGSGGYTF	TGTGCCTGGAGTGCAACAGGGTCAGGTGGCTACACCTTC
TRBJ2-1	TRBV4-1	-	-	16	CASSQAGLQSYNEQFF	TGCGCCAGCAGCCAAGCTGGCCTCCAATCCTACAATGAGCAGTTCTTC
TRBJ1-1	TRBV30	once	-	13	CAWSPQGATEAFF	TGTGCCTGGAGTCCACAGGGTGCGACTGAAGCTTTCTTT
TRBJ1-1	TRBV5-1	-	-	13	CASRGGGNTEAFF	TGCGCCAGCCGTGGCGGGGGGAACACTGAAGCTTTCTTT
TRBJ2-1	TRBV5-5	-	TRBD2	15	CASSLRLALNNEQFF	TGTGCCAGCAGCTTGAGACTAGCGCTTAACAATGAGCAGTTCTTC
TRBJ1-3	TRBV6-5	-	-	15	CASSPGLIPGNTIYF	TGTGCCAGCAGCCCGGGACTGATCCCTGGGAACACCATATATTTT
TRBJ1-2	TRBV7-2	-	-	15	CASSLDFGQGYGYTF	TGTGCCAGCAGCTTAGACTTCGGCCAGGGATATGGCTACACCTTC
TRBJ1-2	TRBV4-3	-	-	16	CASSQVGTSANYGYTF	TGCGCCAGCAGCCAAGTCGGGACATCCGCTAACTATGGCTACACCTTC
TRBJ1-1	TRBV15	-	-	14	CATSRDLSNTEAFF	TGTGCCACCAGCAGAGATCTGTCGAACACTGAAGCTTTCTTT
TRBJ2-3	TRBV7-2	few	TRBD2	16	CASSLKRSGGTDTQYF	TGTGCCAGCAGCTTAAAAAGAAGCGGGGGCACAGATACGCAGTATTTT
TRBJ1-1	TRBV20-1	-	-	11	CSASKEVKAFF	TGCAGTGCTTCCAAGGAGGTTAAGGCTTTCTTT
TRBJ1-2	TRBV2	-	-	14	CASREREGYYGYTF	TGTGCCAGCAGGGAGAGGGAGGGCTACTATGGCTACACCTTC
TRBJ1-2	TRBV30	-	-	13	CAWREQGSLGYTF	TGTGCCTGGAGGGAACAGGGCTCTTTGGGCTACACCTTC
TRBJ2-3	TRBV4-1	few	-	15	CASSQGGVSTDTQYF	TGCGCCAGCAGCCAAGGGGGGGTCAGCACAGATACGCAGTATTTT
TRBJ1-1	TRBV27	-	-	20	CASSLEGQRRTSRVSTEAFF	TGTGCCAGCAGTTTAGAGGGCCAAAGGAGGACCTCTAGGGTGAGCACTGAAGCTTTCTTT
TRBJ1-4	TRBV5-6	few	TRBD1	16	CASSLQGAPTNEKLFF	TGTGCCAGCAGCTTACAGGGGGCGCCGACTAATGAAAAACTGTTTTTT
TRBJ2-7	TRBV10-3	-	-	12	CAISESSYEQYF	TGTGCCATCAGTGAGTCGAGCTACGAGCAGTACTTC
TRBJ2-3	TRBV2	once	-	13	CASSEVGGDTQYF	TGTGCCAGCAGTGAAGTCGGCGGAGATACGCAGTATTTT
TRBJ1-1	TRBV6-5	-	-	14	CASRSGGWNTEAFF	TGTGCCAGCAGGAGCGGTGGGTGGAACACTGAAGCTTTCTTT
TRBJ1-6	TRBV6-5	-	TRBD1	15	CASSYENRGNSPLHF	TGTGCCAGCAGTTATGAAAACAGGGGTAATTCACCCCTCCACTTT
TRBJ2-1	TRBV18	few	-	12	CASSPDMYEQFF	TGTGCCAGCTCACCAGACATGTATGAGCAGTTCTTC
TRBJ1-1	TRBV6-5	-	TRBD1	16	CASSSQTGTMNTEAFF	TGTGCCAGCAGTTCCCAGACAGGGACAATGAACACTGAAGCTTTCTTT
TRBJ1-5	TRBV12-5	-	-	22	CASGLVPLARVEGGWNNQPQHF	TGTGCTAGTGGTTTGGTTCCCCTCGCGAGGGTGGAGGGGGGGTGGAACAATCAGCCCCAGCATTTT
TRBJ2-3	TRBV25-1	-	TRBD1	16	CASSEWNRGSGDTQYF	TGTGCCAGCAGTGAATGGAACAGGGGTTCGGGAGATACGCAGTATTTT